The 13 T cell receptor beta chains below all came from one sample that was sequenced in a study of shared clonotypes between healthy human individuals. Produced via immunoSEQ multiplex PCR; TCRdb's table is partial and in-frame only. Among some 1 million clones listed, roughly 70% were seen once. The sequenced material came from memory CD4+ T cells sorted from blood. The subset: CD45RA-negative fraction. Receptors were obtained from a man between 18 and 35 years old in good health.

As concerns this clone: This CDR3 is also generated by other DNA sequences in the sample. The chain links TRBV6-5 to TRBJ2-1; a possible D gene is TRBD1 (6 bases). The CDR3 loop spans 15 amino acids. The germline V and J ends were trimmed by 2 bases and 0 bases, with 8 bases remaining between them. Per germline, CDR1 MNHEY and CDR2 SVGAGI. The CDR3 spells CASSYDRRSYNEQFF. The CDR3 DNA reads TGTGCCAGCAGTTACGACAGGCGCTCCTACAATGAGCAGTTCTTC.

V is TRBV5-4 and J is TRBJ2-2; 7 nucleotides line up with TRBD1. The germline V gene has CDR1 SGHNT and CDR2 YYREEE (reference sequence). This CDR3 spans 17 amino acids. V shed 4 bases and J 0 bases; nucleotides not matched to a gene: 9. The CDR3 loop reads CASSPPYRGANTGELFF. The CDR3 coding sequence is TGTGCCAGCAGCCCGCCGTACAGGGGAGCGAACACCGGGGAGCTGTTTTTT.

This chain connects TRBV21-1 to TRBJ2-2; no check of the table's D call, TRBD2, against the DNA was made. TRBV21-1 is annotated as a pseudogene. The CDR3 contains 16 residues. Here the CDR3 reads CARRTRAGGNTGELFF. The CDR3 DNA follows: TGTGCCCGACGAACCCGAGCGGGGGGGAACACCGGGGAGCTGTTTTTT.

The chain carries TRBV30 and TRBJ2-5; D not certain. This CDR3 spans 15 amino acids. The V end was cut by 0 bases, the J end by 1 base, with 12 bases between. Looked up from germline, CDR1 is GTSNPN and CDR2 is SVGIG (reference sequence). CDR3 region: CAWSVRVGPQETQYF. The CDR3 DNA sequence: TGTGCCTGGAGTGTACGGGTGGGTCCCCAAGAGACCCAGTACTTC.

CDR3 sequence: CASRRGYDEQYF. CDR3 nucleotides: TGTGCCAGCCGAAGGGGGTATGACGAGCAGTACTTC. V is TRBV7-2 and J is TRBJ2-7, with D tentatively TRBD1 (6 bases). Deletions cut 8 bases from V and 5 bases from J, with 13 bases between. Germline V gene data show CDR1 as SGHTA and CDR2 as FQGNSA. The CDR3 spans 12 residues.

The V call is TRBV10-3, the J call TRBJ2-1; D remains ambiguous. V was shortened by 4 bases and J by 0 bases, with 10 bases between the two germline ends. Per the germline V gene, CDR1 is ENHRY and CDR2 is SYGVKD. There are 15 residues in the CDR3. This CDR3 reads CAISGESISYNEQFF. The DNA for the CDR3 is TGTGCCATCAGTGGTGAATCCATCTCCTACAATGAGCAGTTCTTC.

V gene TRBV7-9 combines with J gene TRBJ1-3, with 8 bases fitting TRBD1. With 1 base clipped from V and 4 bases from J, the junction kept 6 bases outside the gene matches. CDR1 SEHNR and CDR2 FQNEAQ come from the germline V gene (reference sequence). The CDR3 covers 16 residues. The DNA for the CDR3 is TGTGCCAGCAGCTTAGTTGGAGCAGGGGGCGGAAACACCATATATTTT. It encodes CASSLVGAGGGNTIYF.

The chain has TRBV6-1 and TRBJ1-5, with a weak D call TRBD1 (5 bases). The V gene lost 9 bases and the J gene lost 4 bases, with 16 bases spanning the gap. Germline loops: CDR1 MNHNS, CDR2 SASEGT. CDR3 length: 14 residues. CDR3 loop: CASSGLLSNQPQHF. CDR3 in DNA: TGTGCCAGTTCGGGACTTTTATCGAATCAGCCCCAGCATTTT.

In its sample, this clone was seen a few times. V is TRBV5-1 and J is TRBJ1-2, with 8 positions matching TRBD1. Trimming removed 4 bases from V and 5 bases from J; junction bases left unmatched: 7. This CDR3 contains 14 residues. Per germline, CDR1 SGHRS and CDR2 YFSETQ. The DNA of the CDR3 is TGCGCCAGCAGCATTGGACAGGGCGGGTATGGCTACACCTTC. Protein sequence: CASSIGQGGYGYTF.

Concerning this clone itself: A much bigger clone sits one base away, suggesting this may be a read error. The chain uses TRBV5-8 and TRBJ1-1; the D is unclear. V lost 3 bases to trimming and J lost 3 bases, with 3 bases between them. The CDR3 runs 11 residues. Germline CDR1 reads SGHTS; CDR2 reads YDEGEE. The CDR3 loop reads CASSSYTEAFF. DNA for the CDR3: TGTGCCAGCAGCTCCTACACTGAAGCTTTCTTT. Together with reference TRBV5-8 and TRBJ1-1, the CDR3 gives the full variable domain: EAGVTQSPTHLIKTRGQQATLRCSPISGHTSVYWYQQALGLGLQFLLWYDEGEERNRGNFPPRFSGRQFPNYSSELNVNALELEDSALYLCASSSYTEAFFGQGTRLTVV.

J is TRBJ1-2 and V is TRBV5-6, with D maybe TRBD1 (6 bases). Germline V lookup: CDR1 SGHDT, CDR2 YYEEEE. The ends were cut back, 7 bases at V and 4 bases at J, with 20 bases in the middle. The CDR3 contains 15 residues. The CDR3 nucleotides are TGTGCCAGCGGGGTGGGTACAGGGCGCAGCTATGGCTACACCTTC. It yields the protein CASGVGTGRSYGYTF.

The V call is TRBV5-6, the J call TRBJ2-7, with 10 bases that match TRBD2. The CDR3 sequence is 17 residues long. V shed 4 bases and J 0 bases; nucleotides not matched to a gene: 10. Germline CDR1 is SGHDT and CDR2 is YYEEEE. Here the CDR3 DNA reads TGTGCCAGCAGCCAACTAGCGGGAACTCTCAACTCCTACGAGCAGTACTTC. This gives the protein CASSQLAGTLNSYEQYF. The whole variable domain, remainder taken from reference TRBV5-6 and TRBJ2-7, is DAGVTQSPTHLIKTRGQQVTLRCSPKSGHDTVSWYQQALGQGPQFIFQYYEEEERQRGNFPDRFSGHQFPNYSSELNVNALLLGDSALYLCASSQLAGTLNSYEQYFGPGTRLTVT.

The V gene is TRBV4-3, the J gene TRBJ2-1; the match to TRBD2 covers 8 bases. The CDR3 extends over 16 amino acids. CDR1 is LGHNA, CDR2 YSLEER, per germline. Trimming removed 0 bases from V and 5 bases from J; junction bases left unmatched: 6. Here the CDR3 DNA reads TGCGCCAGCAGCCAAGATCTCAGCGGGAGTAACAATGAGCAGTTCTTC. As protein: CASSQDLSGSNNEQFF.